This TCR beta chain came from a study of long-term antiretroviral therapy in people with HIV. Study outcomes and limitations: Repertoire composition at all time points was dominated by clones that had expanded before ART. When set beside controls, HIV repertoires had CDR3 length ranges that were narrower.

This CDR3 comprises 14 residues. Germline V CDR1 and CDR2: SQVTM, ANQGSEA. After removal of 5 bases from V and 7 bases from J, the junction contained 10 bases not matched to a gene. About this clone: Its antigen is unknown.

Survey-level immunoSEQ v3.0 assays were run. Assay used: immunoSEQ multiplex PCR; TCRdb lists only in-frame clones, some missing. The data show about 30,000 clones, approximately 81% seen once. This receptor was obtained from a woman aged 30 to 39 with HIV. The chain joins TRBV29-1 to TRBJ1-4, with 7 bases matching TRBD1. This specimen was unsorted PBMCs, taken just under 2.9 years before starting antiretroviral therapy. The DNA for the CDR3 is TGCAGCGTTTCCGACAGGGTTCATAGTGAAAAACTGTTTTTT. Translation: CSVSDRVHSEKLFF.